This T cell receptor beta chain was recovered during a study of blood T cell repertoires in COVID-19. In the study overall: Acute-phase and convalescent COVID-19 samples originated in the United States, Italy and Spain. T cells, B-cell-depleted T cells, or PBMCs provided the cDNA or gDNA that served as material.

V lost 10 bases and J lost 5; bases outside the gene matches: 7. Germline V CDR1 and CDR2: ENHRY, SYGVKD. The CDR3 length is 13 residues. The sample holds one count of this clone. Original data processing: From reference gene primer amplification, estimates of nucleated cell counts were derived. The table came from immunoSEQ multiplex PCR; TCRdb's copy has only in-frame clones and leaves some out. For V, J and clone size, that table is used; D and trimming come from the DNA. The table includes hundreds of thousands of clones, nearly 90% detected once. Sequences were obtained from peripheral blood. This receptor was taken from a woman under 30 who had recovered from COVID-19. The J gene is TRBJ2-3, the V gene TRBV10-3; TRBD2 matches 9 bases. CDR3 nucleotides: TGTGCCACCCGGGGACTAGCCGGAGATACGCAGTATTTT. Amino acid sequence: CATRGLAGDTQYF.